This record looks at one T cell receptor (beta chain) sequence and its context. These data originate in a study of T cell changes during pregnancy in multiple sclerosis. TCRdb's copy holds only in-frame clones and misses some; the assay was immunoSEQ multiplex PCR. The repertoire holds over 20,000 clones, with roughly nine tenths as singletons. Germline loops: CDR1 MNHNS, CDR2 SASEGT. CDR3 length equals 17 residues. The ends were cut back, 2 bases at V and 6 bases at J, with 23 bases in the middle. The clonotype originates from a female donor with multiple sclerosis, enrolled in a pregnancy study. The starting material was CD8+ T cells from peripheral blood mononuclear cells, obtained after pregnancy. The genes are TRBV6-1 and TRBJ2-7; no reliable D call. The CDR3 sequence: CASSEWLVPARSREQYF. Here the CDR3 DNA reads TGTGCCAGCAGTGAATGGCTAGTCCCAGCGCGGTCGCGCGAGCAGTACTTC.